Sequencing of this T cell receptor (beta chain) was carried out in a study of cytomegalovirus exposure and HLA in healthy donors. The study, taken as a whole, reports: For most TCR beta V segments, an earlier analysis put the productive rate at about 90% or about 30% of the time. No immune exposure information besides CMV serostatus was available. Accurate predictions that matched the HLA-A and HLA-B alleles of most subjects were reportedly made from TCR beta sequences.

This clone was counted a few times. Its specificity is not known. PCR used 60 Vbeta primers and 13 Jbeta primers. Libraries were prepared by immunoSEQ multiplex PCR; TCRdb keeps only in-frame clonotypes and omits some of them. The data hold approximately 100,000 clones, with 79% observed a single time. V lost 5 bases to trimming and J lost 3 bases, with 20 bases between them. This CDR3 contains 16 residues. Germline V gene data show CDR1 as SEHNR and CDR2 as FQNEAQ (reference sequence). V gene TRBV7-9 combines with J gene TRBJ2-7, with TRBD1 as a possible D gene (6 bases). This TCR came from a man aged 50 to 59 in good health and CMV-seropositive. Source material: PBMCs. In nucleotides, the CDR3 is TGTGCCAGCAGCCCCCTGACAGGCCAGGCTCTCTACGAGCAGTACTTC. It translates to CASSPLTGQALYEQYF.